There are a few counts of the clone carrying this T cell receptor beta chain. The antigen is unknown. cDNA libraries for TCR beta contained unique molecular identifiers. MiXCR, applied by TCRdb to the PCR reads, yields one record per CDR3 protein. Among about 540,000 distinct CDR3 sequences listed, roughly 34% were seen once. The entry originates in a study of post-analysis software for immune sequencing data. Findings of the study overall: TRBV5-6, TRBV5-1 and TRBV20-1 were among four or five TRBV segments more frequent in patients than controls.

Germline loops: CDR1 SEHNR, CDR2 FQNEAQ (reference sequence). The CDR3 extends over 14 amino acids. Trimming pared 5 bases from V and 4 bases from J, leaving 14 bases between. The TCR sequence derives from a girl aged 2-17 years with multiple sclerosis. The V gene is TRBV7-9, the J gene TRBJ1-2; no clear D gene. Sequences were obtained from blood. For the CDR3, the DNA is TGTGCCAGCAGCCCGGTTGACTACCCCTATGGCTACACCTTC. Encoded protein: CASSPVDYPYGYTF.